Ten or more counts support the clone carrying this TCR beta chain. Its cognate antigen is unknown. CDR1 and CDR2 from the germline V gene are SGDLS and YYNGEE. V lost 1 base, J lost 7 bases, and 6 bases stayed unmatched. The CDR3 length is 14 residues. The sample originates from a study of T-cell memory formation after mild COVID-19. The overall study: Clustering of TCRs was largely donor specific. Study findings and constraints: Certain responding clones were present in pre-infection memory, suggesting participation of cross-reactive memory. Contracting CD4+ clones lay largely in CM and EM, with CD8+ ones residing in EMRA. The SARS-CoV-2 specificity of second-wave clones reaching peak at day 37 remained unverified.

TCRdb independently ran MiXCR on the 5' RACE reads; one entry per CDR3 protein. The table records over 450,000 distinct CDR3 sequences, roughly 20% of them present only once. Sample: PBMCs or a T cell subset sorted from them (not recorded which). This receptor was identified in an adult woman who had mild COVID-19 (a few samples of this study predate the infection). Cell type and time point are not known. The V and J genes are TRBV9 and TRBJ1-1; 8 positions match TRBD1. The CDR3 loop is CASSVMTGANEAFF. CDR3 nucleotides: TGTGCCAGCAGCGTAATGACAGGGGCGAATGAAGCTTTCTTT.